This T cell receptor (beta chain) originates from a study of T cell changes during pregnancy in multiple sclerosis. TCRdb's copy holds only in-frame clones and misses some; the assay was immunoSEQ multiplex PCR. This table holds roughly 97,000 clones, 90% found once. The CDR3 is made up of 13 amino acids. Germline V gene data show CDR1 as KGHSH and CDR2 as LQKENI. After removal of 6 bases from V and 6 bases from J, the junction contained 5 bases not matched to a gene. V gene TRBV18 combines with J gene TRBJ2-7; TRBD1 aligns across 10 bases. The receptor's source is a female donor in good health, enrolled as a control in a pregnancy study. This material consisted of peripheral blood, taken in the second trimester of pregnancy. The CDR3 sequence is CASSPDRGGEQYF. The CDR3 DNA is TGTGCCAGCTCCCCGGACAGGGGGGGCGAGCAGTACTTC.